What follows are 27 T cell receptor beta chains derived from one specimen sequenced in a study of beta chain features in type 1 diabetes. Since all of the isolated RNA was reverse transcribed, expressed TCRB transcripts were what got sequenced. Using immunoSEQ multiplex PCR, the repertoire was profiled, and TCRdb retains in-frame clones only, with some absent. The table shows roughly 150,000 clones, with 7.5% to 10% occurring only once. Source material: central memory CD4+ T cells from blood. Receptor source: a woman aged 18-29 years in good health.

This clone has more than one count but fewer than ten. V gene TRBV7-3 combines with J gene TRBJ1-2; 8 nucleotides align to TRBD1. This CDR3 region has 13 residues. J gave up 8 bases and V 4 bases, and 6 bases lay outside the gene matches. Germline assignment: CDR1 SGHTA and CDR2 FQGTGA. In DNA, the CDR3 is TGTGCCAGCAGCTCAGGGGGCGGACAAGGCTACACCTTC. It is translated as CASSSGGGQGYTF.

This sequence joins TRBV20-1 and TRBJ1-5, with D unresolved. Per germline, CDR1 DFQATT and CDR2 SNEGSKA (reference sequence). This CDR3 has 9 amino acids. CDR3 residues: CRPILLLHF. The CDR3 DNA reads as TGCAGGCCAATCCTTCTTCTACATTTT.

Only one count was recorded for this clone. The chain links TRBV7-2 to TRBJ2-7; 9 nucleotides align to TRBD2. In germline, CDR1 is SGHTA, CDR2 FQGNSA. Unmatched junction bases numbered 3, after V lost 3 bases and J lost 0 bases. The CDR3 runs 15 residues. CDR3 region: CASSFAGGSSYEQYF. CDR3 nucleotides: TGTGCCAGCAGCTTCGCGGGAGGGAGCTCCTACGAGCAGTACTTC.

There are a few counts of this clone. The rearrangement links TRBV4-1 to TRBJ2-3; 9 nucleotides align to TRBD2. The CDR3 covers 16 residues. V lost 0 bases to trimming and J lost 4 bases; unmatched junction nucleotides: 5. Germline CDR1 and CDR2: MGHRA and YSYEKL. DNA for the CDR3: TGCGCCAGCAGCCAAGATGCTAGCGGGGCGGCAGATACGCAGTATTTT. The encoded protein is CASSQDASGAADTQYF.

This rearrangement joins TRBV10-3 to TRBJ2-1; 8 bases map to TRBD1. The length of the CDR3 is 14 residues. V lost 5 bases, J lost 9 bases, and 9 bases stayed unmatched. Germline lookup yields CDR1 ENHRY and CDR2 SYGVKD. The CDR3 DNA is TGTGCCATCAGTTCCGGGACAGGAACAAGTGAGCAGTTCTTC. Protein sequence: CAISSGTGTSEQFF.

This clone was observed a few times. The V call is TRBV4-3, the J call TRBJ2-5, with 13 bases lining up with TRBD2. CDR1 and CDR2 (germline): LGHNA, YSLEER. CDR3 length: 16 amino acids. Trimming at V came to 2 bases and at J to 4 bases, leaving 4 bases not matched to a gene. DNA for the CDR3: TGCGCCAGCAGCCAAAGGAGGACTAGCGGGGGAGAGACCCAGTACTTC. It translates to CASSQRRTSGGETQYF.

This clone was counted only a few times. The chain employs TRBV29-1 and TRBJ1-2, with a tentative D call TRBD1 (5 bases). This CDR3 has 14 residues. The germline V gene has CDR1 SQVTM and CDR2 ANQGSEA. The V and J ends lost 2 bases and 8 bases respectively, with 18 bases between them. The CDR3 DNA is TGCAGCGTTGAAAGTGGACTAGGGGTCGGAGGCTACACCTTC. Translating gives CSVESGLGVGGYTF.

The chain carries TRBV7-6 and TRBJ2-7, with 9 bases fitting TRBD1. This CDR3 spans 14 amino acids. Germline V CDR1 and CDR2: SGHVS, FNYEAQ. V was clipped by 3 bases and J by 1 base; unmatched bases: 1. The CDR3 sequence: CASSLTGGSYEQYF. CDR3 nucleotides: TGTGCCAGCAGCTTGACAGGGGGTTCCTACGAGCAGTACTTC. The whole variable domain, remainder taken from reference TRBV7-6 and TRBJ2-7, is GAGVSQSPRYKVTKRGQDVALRCDPISGHVSLYWYRQALGQGPEFLTYFNYEAQQDKSGLPNDRFSAERPEGSISTLTIQRTEQRDSAMYRCASSLTGGSYEQYFGPGTRLTVT.

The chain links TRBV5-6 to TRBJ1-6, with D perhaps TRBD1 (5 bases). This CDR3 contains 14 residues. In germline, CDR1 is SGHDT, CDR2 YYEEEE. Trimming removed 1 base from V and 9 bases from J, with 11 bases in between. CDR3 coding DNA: TGTGCCAGCAGCTTGCCGGGGGTGGTTTCACCCCTCCACTTT. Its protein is CASSLPGVVSPLHF.

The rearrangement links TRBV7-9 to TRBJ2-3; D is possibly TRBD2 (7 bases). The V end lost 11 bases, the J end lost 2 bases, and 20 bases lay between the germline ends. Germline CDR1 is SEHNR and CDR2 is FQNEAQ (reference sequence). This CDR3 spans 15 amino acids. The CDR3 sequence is CASGEGVIITDTQYF. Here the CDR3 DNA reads TGTGCCTCCGGGGAGGGGGTGATTATCACAGATACGCAGTATTTT.

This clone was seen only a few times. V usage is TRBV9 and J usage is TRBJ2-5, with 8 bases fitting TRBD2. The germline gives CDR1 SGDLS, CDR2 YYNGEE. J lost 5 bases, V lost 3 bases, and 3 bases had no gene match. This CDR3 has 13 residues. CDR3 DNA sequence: TGTGCCAGCAGCGCTGTAGCGGGGGAGACCCAGTACTTC. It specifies CASSAVAGETQYF.

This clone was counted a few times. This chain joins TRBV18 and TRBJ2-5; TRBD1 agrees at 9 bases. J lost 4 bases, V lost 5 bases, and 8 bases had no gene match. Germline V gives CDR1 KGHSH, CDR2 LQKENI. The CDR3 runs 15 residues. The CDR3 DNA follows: TGTGCCAGCTCAATTCAACAGGGGGCAGGAGAGACCCAGTACTTC. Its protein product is CASSIQQGAGETQYF.

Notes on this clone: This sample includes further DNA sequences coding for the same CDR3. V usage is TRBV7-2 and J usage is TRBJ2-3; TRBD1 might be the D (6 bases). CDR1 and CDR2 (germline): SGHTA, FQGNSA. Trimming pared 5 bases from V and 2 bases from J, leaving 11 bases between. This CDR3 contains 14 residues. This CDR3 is CASSLDSITDTQYF. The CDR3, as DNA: TGTGCCAGCAGCCTGGACAGCATCACAGATACGCAGTATTTT. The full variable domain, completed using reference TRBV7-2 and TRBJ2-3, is GAGVSQSPSNKVTEKGKDVELRCDPISGHTALYWYRQSLGQGLEFLIYFQGNSAPDKSGLPSDRFSAERTGGSVSTLTIQRTQQEDSAVYLCASSLDSITDTQYFGPGTRLTVL.

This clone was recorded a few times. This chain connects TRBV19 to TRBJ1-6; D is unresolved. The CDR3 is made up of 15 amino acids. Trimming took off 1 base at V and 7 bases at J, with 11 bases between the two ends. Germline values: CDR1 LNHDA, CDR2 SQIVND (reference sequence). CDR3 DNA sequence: TGTGCCAGTAGTATAGCAGGTCCTGTGAATTCACCCCTCCACTTT. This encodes CASSIAGPVNSPLHF.

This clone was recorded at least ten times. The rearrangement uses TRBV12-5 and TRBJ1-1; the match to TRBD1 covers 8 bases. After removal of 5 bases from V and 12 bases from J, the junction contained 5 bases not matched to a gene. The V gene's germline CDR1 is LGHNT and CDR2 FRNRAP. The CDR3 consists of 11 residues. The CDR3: CASGADRVSFF. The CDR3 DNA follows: TGTGCTAGTGGTGCGGACAGGGTCTCTTTCTTT.

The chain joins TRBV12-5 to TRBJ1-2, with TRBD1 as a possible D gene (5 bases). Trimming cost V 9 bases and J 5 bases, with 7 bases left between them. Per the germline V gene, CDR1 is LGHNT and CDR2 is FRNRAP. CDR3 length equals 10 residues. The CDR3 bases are TGTGCTAGGGAGGGGTATGGCTACACCTTC. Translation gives CAREGYGYTF.

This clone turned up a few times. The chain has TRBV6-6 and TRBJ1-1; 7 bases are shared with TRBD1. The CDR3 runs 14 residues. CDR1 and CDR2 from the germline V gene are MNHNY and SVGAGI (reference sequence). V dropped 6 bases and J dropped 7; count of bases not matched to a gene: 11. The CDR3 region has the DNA TGTGCCAGCAGAGACATACGGGACAGCGTTGAAGCTTTCTTT. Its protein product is CASRDIRDSVEAFF.

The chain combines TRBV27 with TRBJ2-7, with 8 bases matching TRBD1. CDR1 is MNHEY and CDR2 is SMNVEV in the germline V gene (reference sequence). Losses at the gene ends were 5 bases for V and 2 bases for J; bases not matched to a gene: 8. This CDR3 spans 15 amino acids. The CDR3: CASSRAGTGPYEQYF. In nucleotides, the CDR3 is TGTGCCAGCAGTCGCGCGGGGACAGGACCCTACGAGCAGTACTTC.

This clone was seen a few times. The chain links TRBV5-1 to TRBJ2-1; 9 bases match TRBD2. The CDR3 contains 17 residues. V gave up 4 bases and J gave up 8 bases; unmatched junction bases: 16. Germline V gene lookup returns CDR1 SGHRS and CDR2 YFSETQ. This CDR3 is CASSRGGLAGATDEQFF. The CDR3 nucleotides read TGCGCCAGCAGCCGGGGGGGGTTAGCGGGAGCAACCGATGAGCAGTTCTTC.

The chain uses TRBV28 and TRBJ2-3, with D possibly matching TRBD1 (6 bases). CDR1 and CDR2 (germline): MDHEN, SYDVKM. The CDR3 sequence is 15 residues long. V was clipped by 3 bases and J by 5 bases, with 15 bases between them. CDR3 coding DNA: TGTGCCAGCAGTTTTCAGGGGAGTGCAGGAGATACGCAGTATTTT. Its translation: CASSFQGSAGDTQYF. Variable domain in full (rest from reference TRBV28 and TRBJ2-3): DVKVTQSSRYLVKRTGEKVFLECVQDMDHENMFWYRQDPGLGLRLIYFSYDVKMKEKGDIPEGYSVSREKKERFSLILESASTNQTSMYLCASSFQGSAGDTQYFGPGTRLTVL.

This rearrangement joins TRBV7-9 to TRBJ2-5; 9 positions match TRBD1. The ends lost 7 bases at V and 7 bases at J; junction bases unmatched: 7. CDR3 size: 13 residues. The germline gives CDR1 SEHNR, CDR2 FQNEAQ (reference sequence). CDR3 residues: CASTRTGEMTQYF. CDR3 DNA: TGTGCCAGCACGAGGACAGGGGAAATGACCCAGTACTTC. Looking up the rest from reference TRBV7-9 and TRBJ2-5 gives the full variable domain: DTGVSQNPRHKITKRGQNVTFRCDPISEHNRLYWYRQTLGQGPEFLTYFQNEAQLEKSRLLSDRFSAERPKGSFSTLEIQRTEQGDSAMYLCASTRTGEMTQYFGPGTRLLVL.

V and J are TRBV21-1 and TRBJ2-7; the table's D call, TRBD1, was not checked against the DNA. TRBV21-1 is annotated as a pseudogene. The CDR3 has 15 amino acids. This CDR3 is CASSKEPGASYEQYF. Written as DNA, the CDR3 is TGTGCCAGCAGCAAAGAGCCAGGGGCCTCCTACGAGCAGTACTTC.

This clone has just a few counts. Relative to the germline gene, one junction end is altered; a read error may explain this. CDR3 coding DNA: TGTGCCAGCAGTCGATTAGTGAAGTACTTT. It yields the protein CASSRLVKYF. The chain joins TRBV28 to TRBJ1-5; no definite D call. The CDR3 is 10 residues long. CDR1 is MDHEN and CDR2 is SYDVKM in the germline V gene.

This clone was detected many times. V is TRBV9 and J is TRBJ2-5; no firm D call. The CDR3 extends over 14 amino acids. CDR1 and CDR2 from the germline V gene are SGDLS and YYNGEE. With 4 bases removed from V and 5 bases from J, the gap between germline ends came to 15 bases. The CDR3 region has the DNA TGTGCCAGCAGCCCAACGGAGAATTGGGAGACCCAGTACTTC. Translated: CASSPTENWETQYF.

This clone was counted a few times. CDR3 sequence (DNA): TGTGCCAGCAGCCAACTAGCGGTAACCGGGGAGCTGTTTTTT. Its translation is CASSQLAVTGELFF. This sequence joins TRBV11-1 and TRBJ2-2, with 8 bases fitting TRBD2. Per germline, CDR1 SGHAT and CDR2 FQDESV (reference sequence). J gave up 5 bases and V 5 bases, and 4 bases lay outside the gene matches. The CDR3 is 14 amino acids.

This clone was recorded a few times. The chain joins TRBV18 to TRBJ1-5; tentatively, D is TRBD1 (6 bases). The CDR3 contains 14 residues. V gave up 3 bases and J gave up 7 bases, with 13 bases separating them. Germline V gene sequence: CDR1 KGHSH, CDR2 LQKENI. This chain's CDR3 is CASSPIETGQPQHF. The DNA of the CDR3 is TGTGCCAGCTCACCGATCGAAACAGGGCAGCCCCAGCATTTT.

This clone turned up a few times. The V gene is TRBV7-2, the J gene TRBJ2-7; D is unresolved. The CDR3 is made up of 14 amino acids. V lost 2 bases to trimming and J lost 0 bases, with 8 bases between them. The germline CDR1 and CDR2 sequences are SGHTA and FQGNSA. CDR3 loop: CASSLLESSYEQYF. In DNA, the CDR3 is TGTGCCAGCAGCTTATTAGAGAGCTCCTACGAGCAGTACTTC.